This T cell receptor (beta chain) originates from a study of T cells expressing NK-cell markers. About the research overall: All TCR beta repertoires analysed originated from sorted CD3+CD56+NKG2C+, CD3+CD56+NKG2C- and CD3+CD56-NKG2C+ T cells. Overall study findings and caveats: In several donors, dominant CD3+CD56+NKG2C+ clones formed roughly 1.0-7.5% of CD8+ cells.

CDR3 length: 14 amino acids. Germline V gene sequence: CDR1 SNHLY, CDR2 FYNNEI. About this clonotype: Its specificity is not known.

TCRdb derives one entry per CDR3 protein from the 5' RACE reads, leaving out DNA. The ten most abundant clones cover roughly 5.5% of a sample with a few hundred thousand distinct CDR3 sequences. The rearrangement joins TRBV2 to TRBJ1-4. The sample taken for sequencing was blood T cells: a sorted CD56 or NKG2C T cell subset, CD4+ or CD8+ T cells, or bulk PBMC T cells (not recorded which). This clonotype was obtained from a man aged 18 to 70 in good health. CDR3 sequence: CASSESRLYEKLFF.